This T cell receptor beta chain was documented in a study of beta chain features in type 1 diabetes. Study information: There were approximately 100,000,000 sorted cells examined across all samples.

The CDR3 has 13 residues. Trimming cost V 5 bases and J 5 bases, with 12 bases left between them. Germline V CDR1 and CDR2: LNHDA, SQIVND (reference sequence). The authors reverse transcribed all of the isolated RNA, so sequencing captured expressed TCRB transcripts. This table comes from immunoSEQ multiplex PCR, and its TCRdb copy is limited to in-frame clones, with some not included. Of around 430,000 clones in the sample, roughly 30% were seen once. This clone was detected only a few times. The sequence was obtained from a man aged 18 to 35 in good health. Sequencing was performed on naive CD4+ T cells from blood. The gene calls are TRBV19 and TRBJ2-5; either TRBD1 or TRBD2 may supply D (5 bases each). CDR3 protein: CASSAGTGETQYF. CDR3 DNA sequence: TGTGCCAGTAGTGCCGGGACGGGGGAGACCCAGTACTTC. Together with reference TRBV19 and TRBJ2-5, the CDR3 gives the full variable domain: DGGITQSPKYLFRKEGQNVTLSCEQNLNHDAMYWYRQDPGQGLRLIYYSQIVNDFQKGDIAEGYSVSREKKESFPLTVTSAQKNPTAFYLCASSAGTGETQYFGPGTRLLVL.